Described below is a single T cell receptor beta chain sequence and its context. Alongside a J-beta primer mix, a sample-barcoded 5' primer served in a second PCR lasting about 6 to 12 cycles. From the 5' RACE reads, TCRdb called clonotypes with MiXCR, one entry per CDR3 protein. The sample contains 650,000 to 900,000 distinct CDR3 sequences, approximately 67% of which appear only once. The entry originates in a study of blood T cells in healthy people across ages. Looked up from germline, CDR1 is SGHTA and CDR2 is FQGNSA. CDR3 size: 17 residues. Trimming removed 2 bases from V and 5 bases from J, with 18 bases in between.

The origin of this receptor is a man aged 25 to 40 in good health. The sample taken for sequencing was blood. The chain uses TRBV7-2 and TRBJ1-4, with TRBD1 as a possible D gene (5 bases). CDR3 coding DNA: TGTGCCAGCAGCTTATCTTTAGGGGCTGGTGTGAATGAAAAACTGTTTTTT. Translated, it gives CASSLSLGAGVNEKLFF.